This TCR beta chain stems from a study of OX40 agonist ivuxolimab in advanced cancers. Study at large: Ivuxolimab, an agonistic anti-OX40 (CD134) antibody, was given to patients. Every 2 weeks, patients got intravenous ivuxolimab at one of six dose levels (0.01-10 mg/kg). General observations from the study: Clonal expansion from baseline to week 6 occurred in both CD4+ and CD8+ T cells.

Sequenced by immunoSEQ multiplex PCR; TCRdb stores in-frame clones only, minus some. The data contain about 74,000 clones, 75% to 95% of them singletons. This clone has more than one count but fewer than ten. Antigen specificity is unknown. This clonotype originated in an adult with an advanced solid tumor such as melanoma, head and neck, liver or kidney cancer. Sequencing used CD4+ or CD8+ T cells sorted from blood, obtained in a trial of the OX40 agonist ivuxolimab.

The CDR3 DNA is TGCGCCAGCAGCGCGGGACAACGGGAGCTGTTTTTT. Translating gives CASSAGQRELFF. The chain recombines TRBV5-1 with TRBJ2-2; either TRBD1 or TRBD2 may fit D (6 bases each). V lost 4 bases, J lost 9 bases, and 10 bases lay in between. The germline V gene has CDR1 SGHRS and CDR2 YFSETQ. The CDR3 has 12 amino acids.